The T cell receptor (beta chain) described here comes from a study of CD8 T cells in Susac syndrome. The V and J ends lost 6 bases and 10 bases respectively, with 10 bases between them. From germline, CDR1 is MNHNS and CDR2 SASEGT. The CDR3 extends over 11 amino acids. The RNA input was roughly 0.45 to 1 ug, and it was reverse transcribed with random hexamers. Via MiXCR, TCRdb re-called the immunoSEQ multiplex PCR reads, giving one row per CDR3 protein. The sample records roughly 200,000 distinct CDR3 sequences, 85% to 95% being singletons. The receptor comes from a human donor with multiple sclerosis. This sequence joins TRBV6-1 and TRBJ2-1; a possible D gene is TRBD2 (6 bases). What was sequenced was CD4+ T cells from PBMCs. CDR3: CASSTGDEQFF. The CDR3 DNA reads as TGTGCCAGCAGCACGGGGGACGAGCAGTTCTTC.